Detailed here is one T cell receptor beta chain. The sample originates from a study of blood T cell repertoires in COVID-19. About the study: PBMCs, B-cell-depleted T cells, or T cells were the source of the cDNA or gDNA that made up the material.

Sequencing used immunoSEQ multiplex PCR; TCRdb keeps in-frame clones, though not all of them. The table lists a few hundred thousand clones, around nine tenths of them singletons. The V end was cut by 4 bases, the J end by 0 bases, with 8 bases between. From germline, CDR1 is SGHRS and CDR2 YFSETQ. The CDR3 spans 13 residues. In assigning cohorts, the study relied on participant-reported clinical history. Symptom resolution, clearance, or two negative PCRs marked the recovered donors of Cohort 3. This TCR came from a woman under 30 who had recovered from COVID-19. Source material: PBMCs or T cells enriched from blood (not recorded which). This chain links TRBV5-1 with TRBJ2-7; tentatively, D is TRBD1 (5 bases). Here the CDR3 reads CASSQDSSYEQYF. The CDR3 DNA sequence: TGCGCCAGCAGCCAAGACAGCTCCTACGAGCAGTACTTC.